A single sample gave rise to the 8 T cell receptor beta chains below, sequenced in a study of early T cells in non-severe SARS-CoV-2 infection. TCRdb used MiXCR to reprocess the 5' RACE reads, holding one entry per CDR3 protein. The table has under 70,000 distinct CDR3 sequences, 9.5% to 13% seen once. The material sequenced was whole blood. These receptors came from an adult who was a healthcare worker with PCR-confirmed SARS-CoV-2 infection or an uninfected control (not recorded which).

This clonotype was observed at least ten times. The chain carries TRBV7-8 and TRBJ1-2; weak D call: TRBD1 (5 bases). Trimming left V 1 base short and J 2 bases short, with 8 bases between. The V gene's germline CDR1 is SGHVS and CDR2 FQNEAQ. The CDR3 runs to 14 residues. CDR3 coding DNA: TGTGCCAGCAGCTTAGATCGGGGGAACTATGGCTACACCTTC. This sequence encodes CASSLDRGNYGYTF. Supplemented by reference TRBV7-8 and TRBJ1-2, the full variable domain reads GAGVSQSPRYKVAKRGQDVALRCDPISGHVSLFWYQQALGQGPEFLTYFQNEAQLDKSGLPSDRFFAERPEGSVSTLKIQRTQQEDSAVYLCASSLDRGNYGYTFGSGTRLTVV.

A few counts support this clonotype. The V and J genes are TRBV20-1 and TRBJ1-6; D call uncertain. The germline V and J ends were trimmed by 0 bases and 9 bases, with 18 bases remaining between them. CDR1 and CDR2 from the germline V gene are DFQATT and SNEGSKA (reference sequence). The CDR3 sequence is 16 residues long. The CDR3 DNA sequence: TGCAGTGCTAGAGATGCCCAGGCTGTAGTGGGTTCACCCCTCCACTTT. The encoded protein is CSARDAQAVVGSPLHF.

There are many counts of this clonotype. The chain couples TRBV27 to TRBJ2-6; tentative D call: TRBD1 (6 bases). V lost 6 bases and J lost 2, with 11 bases in between. CDR1 MNHEY and CDR2 SMNVEV come from the germline V gene (reference sequence). The CDR3 length is 15 residues. In DNA form, the CDR3 reads TGTGCCAGCAGACCACAGGGTACTGGGGCCAACGTCCTGACTTTC. It translates to CASRPQGTGANVLTF.

This clonotype occurred a few times. The chain uses TRBV2 and TRBJ2-3; 11 bases align to TRBD2. V lost 2 bases, J lost 0 bases, and 4 bases stayed unmatched. The CDR3 length is 17 residues. Germline V gives CDR1 SNHLY, CDR2 FYNNEI. The CDR3 reads CASSELAGGPSTDTQYF. The CDR3 region has the DNA TGTGCCAGCAGTGAACTAGCGGGAGGCCCTAGCACAGATACGCAGTATTTT.

This clonotype was counted at least ten times. The chain joins TRBV7-2 to TRBJ2-3, with D possibly TRBD2 on 5 matching bases. This CDR3 contains 15 residues. V gave up 5 bases and J gave up 1 base, with 13 bases separating them. Germline CDR1 is SGHTA and CDR2 is FQGNSA. The CDR3 here is CASSPREAGTDTQYF. In nucleotides, the CDR3 is TGTGCCAGCAGCCCAAGGGAAGCGGGCACAGATACGCAGTATTTT.

This clonotype was detected many times. The CDR3 loop reads CASNPQPGTEAFF. As DNA, the CDR3 is TGTGCCAGCAACCCCCAACCTGGCACTGAAGCTTTCTTT. J is TRBJ1-1 and V is TRBV6-5; D is ambiguous. The CDR3 length is 13 residues. Germline values: CDR1 MNHEY, CDR2 SVGAGI. Trimming cost V 7 bases and J 4 bases, with 13 bases left between them.

The chain recombines TRBV6-5 with TRBJ1-1; D not certain. V lost 2 bases and J lost 1, with 5 bases in between. The germline V gene has CDR1 MNHEY and CDR2 SVGAGI. The CDR3 length is 13 residues. CDR3 in DNA: TGTGCCAGCAGTTACGACGAGAACACTGAAGCTTTCTTT. Amino acids: CASSYDENTEAFF.

This clonotype occurred many times. Here the CDR3 DNA reads TGTGCCAGCAGCTTAGTATTCGGTCAGGATATGGAGACCCAGTACTTC. It specifies CASSLVFGQDMETQYF. V gene TRBV7-8 combines with J gene TRBJ2-5, with D hard to call. The germline gives CDR1 SGHVS, CDR2 FQNEAQ. The germline V and J ends were trimmed by 1 base and 5 bases, with 17 bases remaining between them. This CDR3 region has 16 residues.